This paragraph reports one TCR beta chain. Additional DNA sequences in this sample encode the identical CDR3. This CDR3 has 15 residues. CDR1 SGHRS and CDR2 YFSETQ come from the germline V gene. With V trimmed by 0 bases and J by 4 bases, 1 base remained unmatched. The treatment was: around 19 received Ad26.COV2.S at low or high dose, single or two shots; about 5 received placebo; per-sample allocation not given. All samples were drawn on day 63, counting from the first vaccine or placebo injection. This sample was included in a study of Ad26.COV2.S vaccination and SARS-CoV-2 variants. Across the whole study: Into the muscle, Ad26.COV2.S was dosed once or twice, 56 days apart.

Sequenced by immunoSEQ multiplex PCR; TCRdb stores in-frame clones only, minus some. The profile shows around 450,000 clones, 89% of them singletons. V usage is TRBV5-1 and J usage is TRBJ1-5, with 10 bases that match TRBD1. This sequence was found in a person aged 18-65 years who received the Ad26.COV2.S COVID-19 vaccine or a placebo. The input for sequencing was peripheral blood, taken in a trial of Ad26.COV2.S vaccine versus placebo. CDR3 nucleotides: TGCGCCAGCAGCTTGGCGGGACAGGGGAATCAGCCCCAGCATTTT. This encodes CASSLAGQGNQPQHF. The full variable domain, in which reference TRBV5-1 and TRBJ1-5 provide the parts outside the CDR3, is KAGVTQTPRYLIKTRGQQVTLSCSPISGHRSVSWYQQTPGQGLQFLFEYFSETQRNKGNFPGRFSGRQFSNSRSEMNVSTLELGDSALYLCASSLAGQGNQPQHFGDGTRLSIL.